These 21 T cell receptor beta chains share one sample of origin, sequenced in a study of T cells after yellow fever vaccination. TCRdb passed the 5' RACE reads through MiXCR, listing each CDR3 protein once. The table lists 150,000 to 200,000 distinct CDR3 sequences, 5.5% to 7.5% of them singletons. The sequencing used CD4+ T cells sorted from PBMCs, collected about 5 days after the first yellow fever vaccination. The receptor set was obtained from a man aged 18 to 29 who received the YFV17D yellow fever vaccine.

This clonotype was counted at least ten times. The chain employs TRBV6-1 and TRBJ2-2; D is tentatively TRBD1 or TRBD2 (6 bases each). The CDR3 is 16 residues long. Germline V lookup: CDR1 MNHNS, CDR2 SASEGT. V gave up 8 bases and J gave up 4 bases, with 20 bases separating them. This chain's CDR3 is CASALSSGGITGELFF. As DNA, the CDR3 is TGTGCCAGCGCCCTAAGTTCCGGGGGCATCACCGGGGAGCTGTTTTTT.

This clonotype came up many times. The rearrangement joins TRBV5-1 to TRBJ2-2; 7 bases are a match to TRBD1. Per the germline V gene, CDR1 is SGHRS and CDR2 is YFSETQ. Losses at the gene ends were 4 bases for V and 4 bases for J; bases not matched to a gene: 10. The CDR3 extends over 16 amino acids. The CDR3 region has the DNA TGCGCCAGCAGCATCCCCAGGACAGGATTCACCGGGGAGCTGTTTTTT. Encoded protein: CASSIPRTGFTGELFF.

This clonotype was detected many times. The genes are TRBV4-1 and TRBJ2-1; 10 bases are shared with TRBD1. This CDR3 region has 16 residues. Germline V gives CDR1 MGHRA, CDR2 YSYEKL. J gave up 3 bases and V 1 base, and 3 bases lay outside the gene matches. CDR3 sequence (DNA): TGCGCCAGCAGCCAAGCTGGACAGGGGGGCTACAATGAGCAGTTCTTC. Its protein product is CASSQAGQGGYNEQFF.

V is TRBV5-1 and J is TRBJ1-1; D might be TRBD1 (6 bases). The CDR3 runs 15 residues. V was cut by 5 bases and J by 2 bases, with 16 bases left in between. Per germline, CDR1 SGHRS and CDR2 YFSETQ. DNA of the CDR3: TGCGCCAGCAGGCGGACCGGGACACCTAACACTGAAGCTTTCTTT. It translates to CASRRTGTPNTEAFF.

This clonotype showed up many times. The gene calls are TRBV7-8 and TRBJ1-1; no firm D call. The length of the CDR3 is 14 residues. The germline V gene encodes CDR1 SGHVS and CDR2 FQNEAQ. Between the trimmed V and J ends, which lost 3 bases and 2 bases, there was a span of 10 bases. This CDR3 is CASSFRLENTEAFF. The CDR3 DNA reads TGTGCCAGCAGCTTCCGGCTAGAAAACACTGAAGCTTTCTTT. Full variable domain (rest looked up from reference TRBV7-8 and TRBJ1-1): GAGVSQSPRYKVAKRGQDVALRCDPISGHVSLFWYQQALGQGPEFLTYFQNEAQLDKSGLPSDRFFAERPEGSVSTLKIQRTQQEDSAVYLCASSFRLENTEAFFGQGTRLTVV.

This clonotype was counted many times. CDR3 sequence: CASSNRDNEKLFF. For the CDR3, the DNA is TGTGCCAGTTCAAACAGGGACAATGAAAAACTGTTTTTT. The chain is built from TRBV18 and TRBJ1-4; TRBD1 might be the D (6 bases). CDR1 is KGHSH and CDR2 is LQKENI in the germline V gene. The CDR3 extends over 13 amino acids. V lost 9 bases, J lost 5 bases, and 13 bases lay in between.

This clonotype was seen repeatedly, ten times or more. The CDR3 DNA reads as TGTGCCAGCAGTTACGGACAGCTGAACACTGAAGCTTTCTTT. It yields the protein CASSYGQLNTEAFF. V and J are TRBV6-2 or TRBV6-3 and TRBJ1-1, with D possibly TRBD1 on 6 matching bases. The V end lost 2 bases, the J end lost 0 bases, and 7 bases lay between the germline ends. The CDR3 is 14 amino acids. Germline V gene data show CDR1 as MNHEY and CDR2 as SVGEGT.

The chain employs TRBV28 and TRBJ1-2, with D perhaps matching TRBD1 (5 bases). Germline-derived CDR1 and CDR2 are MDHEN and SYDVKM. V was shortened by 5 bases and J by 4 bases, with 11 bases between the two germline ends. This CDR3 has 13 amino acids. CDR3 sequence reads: CASSLHGGYGYTF. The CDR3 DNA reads TGTGCCAGCAGTCTACATGGGGGCTATGGCTACACCTTC.

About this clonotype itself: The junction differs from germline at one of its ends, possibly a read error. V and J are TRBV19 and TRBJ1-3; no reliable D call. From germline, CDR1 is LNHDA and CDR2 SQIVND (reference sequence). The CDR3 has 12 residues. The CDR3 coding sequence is TGTGCCAGTAGTCCCTCTACGGGGAAGCCGGATTTT. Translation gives CASSPSTGKPDF.

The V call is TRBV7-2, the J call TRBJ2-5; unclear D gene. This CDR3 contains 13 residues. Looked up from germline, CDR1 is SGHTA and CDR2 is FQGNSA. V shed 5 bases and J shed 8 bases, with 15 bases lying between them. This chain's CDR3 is CASSPGLAPTQYF. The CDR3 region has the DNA TGTGCCAGCAGCCCAGGTCTGGCGCCTACCCAGTACTTC.

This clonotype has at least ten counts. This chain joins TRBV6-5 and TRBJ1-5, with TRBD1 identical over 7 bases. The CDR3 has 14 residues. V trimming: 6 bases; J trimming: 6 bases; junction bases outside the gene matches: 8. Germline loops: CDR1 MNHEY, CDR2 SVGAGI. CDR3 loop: CASSADRVGQPQHF. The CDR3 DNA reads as TGTGCCAGCAGCGCAGACAGGGTGGGTCAGCCCCAGCATTTT.

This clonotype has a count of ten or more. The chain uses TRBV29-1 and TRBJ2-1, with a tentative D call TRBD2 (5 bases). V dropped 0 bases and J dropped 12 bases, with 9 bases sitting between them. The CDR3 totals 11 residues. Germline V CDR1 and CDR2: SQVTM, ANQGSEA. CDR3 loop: CSVEDLGGQFF. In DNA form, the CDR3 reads TGCAGCGTTGAAGATCTTGGAGGGCAGTTCTTC.

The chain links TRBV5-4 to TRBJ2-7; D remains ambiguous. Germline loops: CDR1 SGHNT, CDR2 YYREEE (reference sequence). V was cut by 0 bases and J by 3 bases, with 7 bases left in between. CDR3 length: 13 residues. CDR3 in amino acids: CASSLGKGYEQYF. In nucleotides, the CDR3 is TGTGCCAGCAGCTTGGGGAAGGGCTACGAGCAGTACTTC.

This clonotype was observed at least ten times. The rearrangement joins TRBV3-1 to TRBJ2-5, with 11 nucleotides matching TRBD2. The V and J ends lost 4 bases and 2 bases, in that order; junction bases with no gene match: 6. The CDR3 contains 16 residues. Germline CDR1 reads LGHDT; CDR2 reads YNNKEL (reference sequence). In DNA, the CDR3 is TGTGCCAGCAGCCCCCGGGTAGCGGGGGGGCAAGAGACCCAGTACTTC. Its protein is CASSPRVAGGQETQYF.

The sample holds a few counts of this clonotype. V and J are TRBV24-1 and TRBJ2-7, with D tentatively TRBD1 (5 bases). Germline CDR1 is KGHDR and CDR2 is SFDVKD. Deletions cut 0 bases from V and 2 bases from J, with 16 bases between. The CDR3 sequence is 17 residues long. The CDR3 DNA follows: TGTGCCACCAGTGATTTGCCGGGTTGTACAGGAACCTACGAGCAGTACGTC. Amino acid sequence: CATSDLPGCTGTYEQYV.

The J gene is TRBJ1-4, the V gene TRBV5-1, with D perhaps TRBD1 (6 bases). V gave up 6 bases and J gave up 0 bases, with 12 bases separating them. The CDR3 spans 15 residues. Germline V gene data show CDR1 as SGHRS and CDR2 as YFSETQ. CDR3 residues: CASKRTAATNEKLFF. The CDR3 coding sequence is TGCGCCAGCAAACGGACAGCTGCAACTAATGAAAAACTGTTTTTT.

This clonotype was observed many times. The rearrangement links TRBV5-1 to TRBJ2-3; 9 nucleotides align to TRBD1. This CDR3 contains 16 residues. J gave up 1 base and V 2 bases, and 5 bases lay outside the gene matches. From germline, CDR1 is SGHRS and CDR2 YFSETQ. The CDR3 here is CASSFPGQGGTDTQYF. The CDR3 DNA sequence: TGCGCCAGCAGCTTCCCGGGACAGGGTGGCACAGATACGCAGTATTTT.

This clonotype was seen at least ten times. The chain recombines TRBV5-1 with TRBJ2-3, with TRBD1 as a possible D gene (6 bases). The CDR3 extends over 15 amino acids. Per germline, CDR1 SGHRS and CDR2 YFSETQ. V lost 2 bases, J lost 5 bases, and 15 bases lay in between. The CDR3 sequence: CASSLTGPIGDTQYF. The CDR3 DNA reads TGCGCCAGCAGCTTAACAGGGCCGATAGGAGATACGCAGTATTTT.

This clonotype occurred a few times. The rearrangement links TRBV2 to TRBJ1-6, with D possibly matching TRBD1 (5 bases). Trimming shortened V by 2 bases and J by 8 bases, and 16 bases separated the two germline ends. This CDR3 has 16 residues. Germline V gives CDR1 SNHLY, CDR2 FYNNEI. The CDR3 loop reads CASSETWTPRHSPLHF. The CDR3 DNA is TGTGCCAGCAGTGAAACCTGGACACCACGCCATTCACCCCTCCACTTT.

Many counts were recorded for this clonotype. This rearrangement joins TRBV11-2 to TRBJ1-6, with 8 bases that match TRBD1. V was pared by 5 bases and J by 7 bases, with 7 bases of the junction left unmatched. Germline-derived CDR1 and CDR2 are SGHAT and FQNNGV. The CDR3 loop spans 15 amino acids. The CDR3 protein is CASSPLRQGNSPLHF. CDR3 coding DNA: TGTGCCAGCAGCCCTCTCCGACAGGGGAATTCACCCCTCCACTTT.

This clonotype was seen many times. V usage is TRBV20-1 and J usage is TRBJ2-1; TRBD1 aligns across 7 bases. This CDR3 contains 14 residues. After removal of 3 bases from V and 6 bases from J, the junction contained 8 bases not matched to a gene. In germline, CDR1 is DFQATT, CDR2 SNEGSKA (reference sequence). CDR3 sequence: CSARGQPGGNEQFF. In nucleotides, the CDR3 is TGCAGTGCTAGGGGACAGCCTGGGGGCAATGAGCAGTTCTTC.